Listed below are T cell receptor beta chains from one sample, sequenced in a study of blood T cell repertoires in COVID-19. TCRdb's copy holds only in-frame clones and misses some; the assay was immunoSEQ multiplex PCR. The sample yields 160,000 or so clones, approximately 87% seen once. Sequencing was done on a sample of peripheral blood. Receptors originate from a woman between 65 and 79 years old with COVID-19, enrolled during active disease. CDR3s include the opening cysteine and the closing phenylalanine or tryptophan. The D gene is left open where the match is weak. Size is omitted from some rows. Given values are once, few, many or a class for expanded clones.

d_gene,j_gene,abundance,v_gene,CDR3nt,CDR3aa
.,TRBJ1-1,.,TRBV19,TGTGCCAGTAACCACGGCCCCCGGACTTTGAACACTGAAGCTTTCTTT,CASNHGPRTLNTEAFF
.,TRBJ2-1,.,TRBV7-9,TGTGCCAGCAGCTTTGAGCCATTTCGGGGTACCTACAATGAGCAGTTCTTC,CASSFEPFRGTYNEQFF
.,TRBJ1-1,.,TRBV7-9,TGTGCCAGCAGCCCCTCTGGACTGAGCTACACTGAAGCTTTCTTT,CASSPSGLSYTEAFF
.,TRBJ2-2,.,TRBV28,TGTGCCAGCAGTTTAGGGGGGGCGGACACCGGGGAGCTGTTTTTT,CASSLGGADTGELFF
TRBD1,TRBJ1-1,once,TRBV4-1,TGCGCCAGCAGCCAGGCCGGGACAGGGTGGAACACTGAAGCTTTCTTT,CASSQAGTGWNTEAFF
.,TRBJ1-1,few,TRBV30,TGTGCCTGGAGTGTACGGGGAGGGGCTGAAGCTTTCTTT,CAWSVRGGAEAFF
TRBD1,TRBJ1-2,.,TRBV18,TGTGCCAGCTCACCTGGACAGGGGTATGGCTACACCTTC,CASSPGQGYGYTF
.,TRBJ1-1,.,TRBV18,TGTGCCAGCTCCTCGAGCGGGGGGCACACTGAAGCTTTCTTT,CASSSSGGHTEAFF
.,TRBJ1-4,once,TRBV5-6,TGTGCCAGCAGCTTTCAGGGGAATAATGAAAAACTGTTTTTT,CASSFQGNNEKLFF
.,TRBJ1-6,.,TRBV3-1/TRBV3-2,TGTGCCAGCAGCCAAGATAACATCCGTAATAATTCACCCCTCCACTTT,CASSQDNIRNNSPLHF
.,TRBJ1-3,.,TRBV6-5,TGTGCCAGCAGTTACTCAGGGGCCAAGAGGAACACCATATATTTT,CASSYSGAKRNTIYF
TRBD1,TRBJ1-4,.,TRBV6-4,TGTGCCAGCAGTGACTCGAGAGGTCCCCAGGGGGCTCTAACTAATGAAAAACTGTTTTTT,CASSDSRGPQGALTNEKLFF
.,TRBJ2-7,.,TRBV29-1,TGCAGCGTTAGCCCCGGGGGCGGGGGTCGCCACGAGCAGTACTTC,CSVSPGGGGRHEQYF
TRBD2,TRBJ2-5,.,TRBV5-6,TGTGCCAGCAGCTTGGAACCTAGCGGAGAGACCCAGTACTTC,CASSLEPSGETQYF
.,TRBJ1-6,.,TRBV11-2,TGTGCCAGCAGCGGATTCGGCAGGGAATATAATTCACCCCTCCACTTT,CASSGFGREYNSPLHF
.,TRBJ1-3,few,TRBV7-9,TGTGCCAGCAGCTTAGGACTGAGCTCTGGAAACACCATATATTTT,CASSLGLSSGNTIYF
.,TRBJ2-1,once,TRBV6-4,TGTGCCAGCAGTGAGGGCTGGGGGGTTAACAATGAGCAGTTCTTC,CASSEGWGVNNEQFF
.,TRBJ2-7,.,TRBV3-1/TRBV3-2,TGTGCCAGCAGCCAAGCTTACAGGGTCCACGAGCAGTACTTC,CASSQAYRVHEQYF
TRBD1,TRBJ2-5,.,TRBV5-1,TGCGCCAGCAGCCGCGGACAGGGTTCGGACCAAGAGACCCAGTACTTC,CASSRGQGSDQETQYF
TRBD1,TRBJ1-2,.,TRBV2,TGTGCCAGCACCGACGGGACAGGGGGCGCTCAGAGTGGCTACACCTTC,CASTDGTGGAQSGYTF
TRBD1,TRBJ2-7,.,TRBV7-2,TGTGCCAGCAGCTCCCAGACAGGGGAGGCCTACGAGCAGTACTTC,CASSSQTGEAYEQYF
TRBD1,TRBJ1-1,.,TRBV6-1,TGTGCCAGCAGTGACGGACAGGGGGCGATTGAAGCTTTCTTT,CASSDGQGAIEAFF
TRBD1,TRBJ1-2,.,TRBV30,TGTGCCTGGAACACAGGGGGCTATGGCTACACCTTC,CAWNTGGYGYTF
TRBD2,TRBJ2-1,.,TRBV6-6,TGTGCCAGCAGTCCCGATGCGGGGGGGCCTTGGGATGAGCAGTTCTTC,CASSPDAGGPWDEQFF
.,TRBJ2-1,.,TRBV7-2,TGTGCCAGCAGCTTATGGGCGGGGGCAGATGAGCAGTTCTTC,CASSLWAGADEQFF
TRBD2,TRBJ2-1,.,TRBV28,TGTGCCAGCAGTTTTCCACCAGCGGGGGGCAGGCGAGGGGAGCAGTTCTTC,CASSFPPAGGRRGEQFF
TRBD1,TRBJ1-5,.,TRBV14,TGTGCCAGCAGCCAAGTTTGCCGGACAGGGGAAGGGGGCAATCAGCCCCAGCATTTT,CASSQVCRTGEGGNQPQHF
.,TRBJ1-4,once,TRBV2,TGTGCCAGTACCCGGGATTATAATGAAAAACTGTTTTTT,CASTRDYNEKLFF
TRBD2,TRBJ2-3,.,TRBV3-1/TRBV3-2,TGTGCCAGCAGCCAAGGAGTCGGGACTAGCGGGGGCCGAAGCACAGATACGCAGTATTTT,CASSQGVGTSGGRSTDTQYF
.,TRBJ1-5,.,TRBV19,TGTGCCAGTAGTACGGGGGGGTCTCAGCAGCCCCAGCATTTT,CASSTGGSQQPQHF
.,TRBJ1-6,.,TRBV6-5,TGTGCCAGCAGAGCCGGGACAAATTCACCCCTCCACTTT,CASRAGTNSPLHF
.,TRBJ2-3,.,TRBV12-3/TRBV12-4,TGTGCCAGCAGTTTTATGGAGACAGATACGCAGTATTTT,CASSFMETDTQYF
TRBD1,TRBJ2-5,.,TRBV7-2,TGTGCCAGCAGTTTTACAGGGGGCGAGACCCAGTACTTC,CASSFTGGETQYF
.,TRBJ1-6,.,TRBV6-5,TGTGCCAGCAGTTATACAGTTGATTCACCCCTCCACTTT,CASSYTVDSPLHF
TRBD2,TRBJ2-7,.,TRBV5-1,TGCGCCAGCAGCTCTAGACTAGCGGGGTCCTACGAGCAGTACTTC,CASSSRLAGSYEQYF